The 11 T cell receptor beta chains in this list originate from one sample, sequenced in a study of T cells in Graves' hyperthyroidism and ophthalmopathy. The investigators amplified TCR beta CDR3 regions from RNA transcripts. When the TCR CDR3 underwent first-round RT-PCR, the HTBI primer set was used. A single record per CDR3 protein comes from TCRdb applying MiXCR to the multiplex PCR reads. This sample has 550,000 to 800,000 distinct CDR3 sequences, with approximately 15% found just once. The material sequenced was blood. The source of these receptors is a man in his forties or fifties with Graves' hyperthyroidism.

This clonotype was detected only a few times. The genes are TRBV4-1 and TRBJ2-5; weak D call: TRBD1 (6 bases). The CDR3 is 14 residues long. V lost 4 bases to trimming and J lost 7 bases, with 16 bases between them. Germline values: CDR1 MGHRA, CDR2 YSYEKL. CDR3 loop: CASSLRDTEGTQYF. CDR3 coding DNA: TGCGCCAGCAGCCTTAGGGACACAGAGGGGACCCAGTACTTC.

This clonotype was seen ten or more times. This chain joins TRBV24-1 and TRBJ1-1, with D possibly matching TRBD1 (6 bases). Germline loops: CDR1 KGHDR, CDR2 SFDVKD. This CDR3 has 14 amino acids. Trimming shortened V by 2 bases and J by 6 bases, and 12 bases separated the two germline ends. Here the CDR3 DNA reads TGTGCCACCAGTGATTCTACTAGGGGGGCTGAAGCTTTCTTT. Translation gives CATSDSTRGAEAFF.

This clonotype turned up a few times. The chain joins TRBV7-9 to TRBJ1-2; tentative D call: TRBD1 (6 bases). Germline V gene lookup returns CDR1 SEHNR and CDR2 FQNEAQ (reference sequence). Trimming cost V 2 bases and J 6 bases, with 10 bases left between them. This CDR3 comprises 13 residues. The CDR3 sequence: CASSLPRTDGYTF. CDR3 nucleotide sequence: TGTGCCAGCAGCTTACCACGGACAGATGGCTACACCTTC.

With regard to this clonotype: A read error may explain this, as a much larger clone is one base away. The chain has TRBV12-3 or TRBV12-4 and TRBJ2-1; the match to TRBD1 covers 7 bases. Unmatched junction bases numbered 7, after V lost 5 bases and J lost 0 bases. This CDR3 has 16 residues. The CDR3 loop is CASSTSRGSSYNEQFF. The DNA of the CDR3 is TGTGCCAGCAGTACGAGCAGGGGGAGCTCCTACAATGAGCAGTTCTTC.

This clonotype was observed many times. V and J are TRBV27 and TRBJ2-1, with TRBD2 matching 8 bases. This CDR3 spans 15 amino acids. Germline CDR1 is MNHEY and CDR2 is SMNVEV (reference sequence). V dropped 3 bases and J dropped 8; count of bases not matched to a gene: 9. CDR3 nucleotide sequence: TGTGCCAGCAGTTTGTTAGCGGGATATATGGATGAGCAGTTCTTC. Protein product: CASSLLAGYMDEQFF.

V and J are TRBV28 and TRBJ1-4; possibly TRBD1 for D (5 bases). The germline CDR1 and CDR2 sequences are MDHEN and SYDVKM. The CDR3 sequence is 15 residues long. V lost 6 bases to trimming and J lost 4 bases, with 15 bases between them. DNA of the CDR3: TGTGCCAGCAGGGGAGGGGCCTTGCTTAATGAAAAACTGTTTTTT. Its translation: CASRGGALLNEKLFF.

This clonotype has ten or more counts. The chain combines TRBV6-5 with TRBJ1-1, with D possibly being TRBD1 (6 bases). The germline V gene has CDR1 MNHEY and CDR2 SVGAGI. There are 18 residues in the CDR3. The ends were cut back, 2 bases at V and 3 bases at J, with 22 bases in the middle. CDR3: CASSYVWGPQDQDTEAFF. The CDR3 DNA reads as TGTGCCAGCAGTTACGTTTGGGGGCCGCAAGATCAGGACACTGAAGCTTTCTTT.

This clonotype appeared many times. The chain uses TRBV30 and TRBJ1-2; 9 bases match TRBD1. Germline CDR1 reads GTSNPN; CDR2 reads SVGIG (reference sequence). Trimming removed 3 bases from V and 5 bases from J; junction bases left unmatched: 10. This CDR3 region has 15 residues. The CDR3 DNA reads TGTGCCTGGAGCGGGACAGGGAGTTGGGCTTATGGCTACACCTTC. This translates into CAWSGTGSWAYGYTF. The whole variable domain, remainder taken from reference TRBV30 and TRBJ1-2, is SQTIHQWPATLVQPVGSPLSLECTVEGTSNPNLYWYRQAAGRGLQLLFYSVGIGQISSEVPQNLSASRPQDRQFILSSKKLLLSDSGFYLCAWSGTGSWAYGYTFGSGTRLTVV.

This clonotype was seen at least ten times. The gene calls are TRBV12-3 or TRBV12-4 and TRBJ1-5, with 8 bases matching TRBD1. This CDR3 spans 15 amino acids. After removal of 6 bases from V and 0 bases from J, the junction contained 4 bases not matched to a gene. The DNA for the CDR3 is TGTGCCAGCAGCCTACAGGGGGTTAGCAATCAGCCCCAGCATTTT. Protein: CASSLQGVSNQPQHF.

This chain connects TRBV5-1 to TRBJ2-1; the match to TRBD2 covers 9 bases. Per the germline V gene, CDR1 is SGHRS and CDR2 is YFSETQ. This CDR3 region has 18 residues. V gave up 7 bases and J gave up 7 bases; unmatched junction bases: 21. In DNA, the CDR3 is TGCGCCAGCGCGGCCGTAGCGGGAGTAGTTGGAAAAAAAAATGAGCAGTTCTTC. Translated, it gives CASAAVAGVVGKKNEQFF.

This clonotype was seen many times. The rearrangement links TRBV15 to TRBJ2-5, with D possibly called TRBD1 or TRBD2 (5 bases each). Trimming took 0 bases from V and 3 from J, leaving 17 bases between them. This CDR3 is 17 amino acids long. Germline CDR1 and CDR2: LNHNV and YYDKDF (reference sequence). The CDR3 sequence: CATSRDWSGTWEETQYF. The CDR3, as DNA: TGTGCCACCAGCAGAGATTGGTCAGGGACGTGGGAAGAGACCCAGTACTTC.